The 6 T cell receptor beta chains below were found in one sample sequenced in a study of cytomegalovirus exposure and HLA in healthy donors. This table comes from immunoSEQ multiplex PCR, and its TCRdb copy is limited to in-frame clones, with some not included. The sample contains some 130,000 clones, roughly 79% of which appear only once. Sequencing input: PBMCs. These receptors all come from a young man in good health and CMV-seropositive.

Here the CDR3 DNA reads TGTGCCAGTAGTAATCCTGCTAGACAGGGGTCGGTCAATCAGCCCCAGCATTTT. It codes for CASSNPARQGSVNQPQHF. This rearrangement joins TRBV19 to TRBJ1-5; TRBD1 matches at 8 bases. Germline V CDR1 and CDR2: LNHDA, SQIVND (reference sequence). The ends lost 4 bases at V and 3 bases at J; junction bases unmatched: 14. This CDR3 region has 18 residues.

The V gene is TRBV2, the J gene TRBJ1-2; 7 nucleotides match TRBD1. The germline V gene encodes CDR1 SNHLY and CDR2 FYNNEI. The length of the CDR3 is 12 residues. CDR3 DNA: TGTACGGACAGGCTAGAAGAGGATGGCTACACCTTC. It is translated as CTDRLEEDGYTF.

The V and J genes are TRBV30 and TRBJ1-5; D is perhaps TRBD1 (6 bases). This CDR3 region has 14 residues. Germline assignment: CDR1 GTSNPN and CDR2 SVGIG (reference sequence). Trimming left V 4 bases short and J 0 bases short, with 10 bases between. CDR3 DNA sequence: TGTGCCTGGACCAAGGACAGTAGCAATCAGCCCCAGCATTTT. Translated: CAWTKDSSNQPQHF.

The chain employs TRBV6-1 and TRBJ1-2; tentative D call: TRBD1 (6 bases). The germline V gene has CDR1 MNHNS and CDR2 SASEGT. This CDR3 has 15 residues. The V gene lost 3 bases and the J gene lost 0 bases, with 11 bases spanning the gap. CDR3: CASSDLWTANYGYTF. In DNA, the CDR3 is TGTGCCAGCAGTGATCTTTGGACAGCTAACTATGGCTACACCTTC.

The chain combines TRBV11-1 with TRBJ1-1; TRBD1 matches at 10 bases. The J segment lost 4 bases and the V segment lost 0 bases, leaving 5 bases of the junction unmatched. Germline CDR1 is SGHAT and CDR2 is FQDESV (reference sequence). This CDR3 contains 16 residues. CDR3 protein: CASSLAPGQGFTEAFF. The DNA for the CDR3 is TGTGCCAGCAGCTTAGCCCCGGGACAGGGGTTCACTGAAGCTTTCTTT. Supplemented by reference TRBV11-1 and TRBJ1-1, the full variable domain reads EAEVAQSPRYKITEKSQAVAFWCDPISGHATLYWYRQILGQGPELLVQFQDESVVDDSQLPKDRFSAERLKGVDSTLKIQPAELGDSAMYLCASSLAPGQGFTEAFFGQGTRLTVV.

This chain links TRBV5-4 with TRBJ1-1; no clear D gene. Trimming removed 3 bases at V and 1 base at J, with 16 bases between. The CDR3 runs to 16 residues. The V gene's germline CDR1 is SGHNT and CDR2 YYREEE (reference sequence). DNA for the CDR3: TGTGCCAGCAGCTCCGTAAACGGCAGAGGGAACACTGAAGCTTTCTTT. It yields the protein CASSSVNGRGNTEAFF.